These 9 T cell receptor beta chains came from one sample sequenced in a study of cytomegalovirus exposure and HLA in healthy donors. PCR amplification relied on 60 Vbeta primers (plus 13 Jbeta primers). Repertoires were generated with immunoSEQ multiplex PCR, while TCRdb's copy carries only in-frame clones and drops some. The table lists roughly 100,000 clones, roughly 70% of them singletons, with around 3.5% in the top ten. Sequencing was done on a sample of PBMCs. These receptors all come from a woman in her forties or fifties in good health and CMV-seronegative.

The chain uses TRBV7-3 and TRBJ2-7; 8 bases are a match to TRBD2. Germline trimming cut 2 bases from V and 5 bases from J; bases unmatched to any gene: 2. Germline V gene lookup returns CDR1 SGHTA and CDR2 FQGTGA. The CDR3 runs 13 residues. CDR3 sequence reads: CASSLGAGDEQYF. In DNA form, the CDR3 reads TGTGCCAGCAGCTTAGGAGCGGGAGACGAGCAGTACTTC.

This clone was seen a few times. The V gene is TRBV5-4, the J gene TRBJ2-1; 8 positions match TRBD2. J lost 4 bases, V lost 0 bases, and 12 bases had no gene match. CDR3 size: 18 residues. Per the germline V gene, CDR1 is SGHNT and CDR2 is YYREEE (reference sequence). Here the CDR3 DNA reads TGTGCCAGCAGCTTGGGGGGTCCGGGGGGGGCAAGTTACAATGAGCAGTTCTTC. Translating gives CASSLGGPGGASYNEQFF. Filled out from reference TRBV5-4 and TRBJ2-1, the complete variable domain reads ETGVTQSPTHLIKTRGQQVTLRCSSQSGHNTVSWYQQALGQGPQFIFQYYREEENGRGNFPPRFSGLQFPNYSSELNVNALELDDSALYLCASSLGGPGGASYNEQFFGPGTRLTVL.

V usage is TRBV2 and J usage is TRBJ2-1; 10 bases are a match to TRBD1. CDR1 is SNHLY, CDR2 FYNNEI, per germline. The length of the CDR3 is 15 residues. V lost 8 bases to trimming and J lost 7 bases; unmatched junction nucleotides: 11. The CDR3, as DNA: TGTGCCAGCCCTGTTGGACAGGGGGTTAGTAATGAGCAGTTCTTC. This encodes CASPVGQGVSNEQFF.

The chain combines TRBV6-5 with TRBJ2-7; 13 bases align to TRBD2. V trimming: 4 bases; J trimming: 4 bases; junction bases outside the gene matches: 7. Germline V gives CDR1 MNHEY, CDR2 SVGAGI. This CDR3 comprises 16 residues. The CDR3 sequence is CASSWGTSGDLYEQYF. The CDR3 coding sequence is TGTGCCAGCAGTTGGGGGACTAGCGGGGATCTATACGAGCAGTACTTC.

As regards this clone: Other DNA sequences in the same sample also yield this CDR3. The chain combines TRBV30 with TRBJ1-1; a weak D match, TRBD1 (5 bases). The V and J ends lost 0 bases and 4 bases respectively, with 9 bases between them. In germline, CDR1 is GTSNPN, CDR2 SVGIG (reference sequence). The CDR3 loop spans 13 amino acids. CDR3 amino acids: CAWSVRGGTEAFF. The CDR3 DNA is TGTGCCTGGAGTGTTAGGGGAGGCACTGAAGCTTTCTTT.

The chain is built from TRBV10-3 and TRBJ2-5; 10 bases are shared with TRBD1. Germline trimming cut 8 bases from V and 3 bases from J; bases unmatched to any gene: 0. The germline CDR1 and CDR2 sequences are ENHRY and SYGVKD. This CDR3 contains 12 residues. The CDR3 region is CAIGQGEETQYF. CDR3 sequence (DNA): TGTGCCATCGGACAGGGGGAAGAGACCCAGTACTTC.

There are a few counts of this clone. CDR3 DNA sequence: TGTGCCAGCAGCGTTAGCGGGATCCAAGAGACCCAGTACTTC. Its translation: CASSVSGIQETQYF. The chain employs TRBV11-2 and TRBJ2-5, with 8 positions matching TRBD2. CDR1 is SGHAT, CDR2 FQNNGV, per germline. CDR3 length: 14 amino acids. V trimming: 5 bases; J trimming: 1 base; junction bases outside the gene matches: 3. Supplemented by reference TRBV11-2 and TRBJ2-5, the full variable domain reads EAGVAQSPRYKIIEKRQSVAFWCNPISGHATLYWYQQILGQGPKLLIQFQNNGVVDDSQLPKDRFSAERLKGVDSTLKIQPAKLEDSAVYLCASSVSGIQETQYFGPGTRLLVL.

V and J are TRBV27 and TRBJ1-2; unclear D gene. The CDR3 contains 14 residues. CDR1 is MNHEY and CDR2 is SMNVEV in the germline V gene (reference sequence). V lost 5 bases to trimming and J lost 7 bases, with 17 bases between them. The CDR3 DNA reads TGTGCCAGCAGTCTAACGGGATCCTATTTTGGCTACACCTTC. As protein: CASSLTGSYFGYTF.

The chain joins TRBV19 to TRBJ1-1; TRBD1 agrees at 8 bases. The CDR3 length is 14 residues. The V segment lost 6 bases and the J segment 5 bases; nucleotides outside the gene matches: 8. Germline V lookup: CDR1 LNHDA, CDR2 SQIVND (reference sequence). The CDR3 region is CASSETGGWTEAFF. CDR3 sequence (DNA): TGTGCCAGTAGCGAAACAGGGGGATGGACTGAAGCTTTCTTT.